The sequence of this T cell receptor beta chain was determined in a study of OX40 agonist ivuxolimab in advanced cancers. Study-wide context: The mean age was approximately 56 years, ranging from about 20 to 79, with less than 90% of participants male. Two cutaneous melanoma patients and one hepatocellular carcinoma patient, three in all, had partial responses.

Notes on this clone: Its antigen is not identified.

The study's findings and limits: Blood T cells, both CD4+ and CD8+, expanded clonally by week 6 at 0.1 to 3.0 mg/kg.

Using immunoSEQ multiplex PCR, the repertoire was profiled, and TCRdb retains in-frame clones only, with some absent. Of about 70,000 clones in the sample, roughly 81% were seen once. Germline V gives CDR1 MNHNY, CDR2 SVGAGI (reference sequence). The CDR3 spans 15 residues. V trimming: 6 bases; J trimming: 2 bases; junction bases outside the gene matches: 9. This sequence joins TRBV6-6 and TRBJ2-7, with 8 bases lining up with TRBD1. The sample in question was CD4+ or CD8+ T cells sorted from blood, obtained in a trial of the OX40 agonist ivuxolimab. This TCR derives from an adult with an advanced solid tumor such as melanoma, head and neck, liver or kidney cancer. As DNA, the CDR3 is TGTGCCAGCAGGCCTACCGGGACAGGCCCCTACGAGCAGTACTTC. Protein: CASRPTGTGPYEQYF.